This paragraph reports one T cell receptor (beta chain). Its antigen is currently unknown. Produced via immunoSEQ multiplex PCR; TCRdb's table is partial and in-frame only. The sample holds 50,000 or so clones; roughly 90% are singletons and the top ten take more than 11%. V was clipped by 5 bases and J by 4 bases, with 24 bases between them. The CDR3 is made up of 18 amino acids. Looked up from germline, CDR1 is MDHEN and CDR2 is SYDVKM. Indicated time point: cycle 4 day 1 (C4D1), after more than 5 weeks of nivolumab. Every patient relapsed after autologous stem cell transplantation, and brentuximab vedotin exposure varied. Patients' outcomes at their best amounted to complete response, partial response or progressive disease. The sample belongs to a study of PD-1 blockade in classical Hodgkin lymphoma. General study findings and limits: Baseline TCR diversity was reportedly lower in newly diagnosed patients than in healthy donors. It was reported as lower still in relapsed/refractory patients. The causes of the repertoire differences, possibly disease activity or prior therapy, remain undefined.

The sequenced sample was peripheral blood mononuclear cells (PBMCs), obtained before the fourth cycle of nivolumab. The chain has TRBV28 and TRBJ1-3; weak D call: TRBD1 (6 bases). The TCR comes from a human donor with classical Hodgkin lymphoma. Here the CDR3 DNA reads TGTGCCAGCAGTCCACCGCCGGGACACCCAAAAGAGGGAAACACCATATATTTT. Protein sequence: CASSPPPGHPKEGNTIYF.